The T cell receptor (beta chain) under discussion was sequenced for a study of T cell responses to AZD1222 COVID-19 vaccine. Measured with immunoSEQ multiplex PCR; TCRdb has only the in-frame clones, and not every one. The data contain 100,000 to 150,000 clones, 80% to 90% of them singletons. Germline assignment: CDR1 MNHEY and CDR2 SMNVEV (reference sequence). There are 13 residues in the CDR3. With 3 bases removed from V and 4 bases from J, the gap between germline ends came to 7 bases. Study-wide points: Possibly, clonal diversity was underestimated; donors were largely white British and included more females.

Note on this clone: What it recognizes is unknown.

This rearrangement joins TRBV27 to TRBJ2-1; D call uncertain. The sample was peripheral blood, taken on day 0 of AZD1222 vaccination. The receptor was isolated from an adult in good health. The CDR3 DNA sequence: TGTGCCAGCAGTTTTTCTGTTTACAATGAGCAGTTCTTC. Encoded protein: CASSFSVYNEQFF.